These 29 T cell receptor beta chains were all obtained from the same sample, sequenced in a study of CD8 T cells in Susac syndrome. RNA amounts of about 0.5 to 1 ug underwent reverse transcription with random hexamers. MiXCR was run by TCRdb on the immunoSEQ multiplex PCR reads, yielding one entry per CDR3 protein. This table has a few hundred thousand distinct CDR3 sequences, about 95% appearing once. Sequenced input: CD4+ T cells from PBMCs. These receptors came from a human donor with multiple sclerosis.

The chain couples TRBV7-3 to TRBJ2-2; 13 bases are a match to TRBD2. The junction had 9 bases not matched to a gene; V was cut back by 5 bases and J by 3 bases. The CDR3 covers 18 residues. The germline gives CDR1 SGHTA, CDR2 FQGTGA. The CDR3 DNA reads as TGTGCCAGCAGCCCCCTCGGACTAGCGGGGGTGTACACCGGGGAGCTGTTTTTT. It yields the protein CASSPLGLAGVYTGELFF.

This chain links TRBV4-1 with TRBJ2-7, with D unresolved. The CDR3 length is 14 residues. In germline, CDR1 is MGHRA, CDR2 YSYEKL. V was trimmed by 4 bases and J by 3 bases, leaving 13 bases between them. The CDR3 loop is CASSPPATVYEQYF. The CDR3 DNA reads as TGCGCCAGCAGCCCCCCCGCGACTGTCTACGAGCAGTACTTC.

The chain joins TRBV24-1 to TRBJ1-1; D uncertain. The V and J ends lost 0 bases and 7 bases respectively, with 5 bases between them. The CDR3 runs to 12 residues. Looked up from germline, CDR1 is KGHDR and CDR2 is SFDVKD. The DNA of the CDR3 is TGTGCCACCAGTGATTTGAAAGGTGAAGCTTTCTTT. Amino acids: CATSDLKGEAFF.

Only one count was recorded for this clonotype. V and J are TRBV30 and TRBJ1-1; TRBD1 is a possible D gene (6 bases). Germline V gene sequence: CDR1 GTSNPN, CDR2 SVGIG (reference sequence). The CDR3 has 13 amino acids. The ends were cut back, 3 bases at V and 3 bases at J, with 11 bases in the middle. The CDR3 is CAWRSSGDTEAFF. The CDR3 bases are TGTGCCTGGAGGTCGTCAGGGGACACTGAAGCTTTCTTT.

This clonotype was seen only once. The V and J genes are TRBV20-1 and TRBJ1-5, with TRBD1 matching over 12 bases. The CDR3 consists of 17 residues. The V segment lost 4 bases and the J segment 6 bases; nucleotides outside the gene matches: 13. Germline V lookup: CDR1 DFQATT, CDR2 SNEGSKA (reference sequence). Here the CDR3 DNA reads TGCAGTGCTATTTCGCCGGGACAGGGGGCCGAGAGTCAGCCCCAGCATTTT. The encoded protein is CSAISPGQGAESQPQHF.

The chain recombines TRBV7-2 with TRBJ1-1; D not resolved. V was trimmed by 5 bases and J by 0 bases, leaving 7 bases between them. The CDR3 runs 13 residues. Germline V gives CDR1 SGHTA, CDR2 FQGNSA. CDR3 bases: TGTGCCAGCAGCCAGGAAATGAACACTGAAGCTTTCTTT. It yields the protein CASSQEMNTEAFF.

The rearrangement links TRBV12-3 or TRBV12-4 to TRBJ2-1, with 15 bases aligning to TRBD2. CDR3 length: 15 amino acids. The V gene end was trimmed by 6 bases and the J gene end by 8 bases; junction bases not matched to a gene: 5. Written as DNA, the CDR3 is TGTGCCAGCAGACGGACTAGCGGGAGGGCCTATGAGCAGTTCTTC. Translated: CASRRTSGRAYEQFF.

Comment on this clonotype: Mismatch with germline at one junction end may stem from a read error. The V and J genes are TRBV2 and TRBJ2-3, with D hard to call. Per germline, CDR1 SNHLY and CDR2 FYNNEI. The CDR3 contains 13 residues. CDR3: CASSEELPDTQYF. In DNA form, the CDR3 reads TGTGCCAGCAGCGAAGAGCTGCCAGATACGCAGTATTTT.

This sequence joins TRBV5-1 and TRBJ2-5, with 10 bases that match TRBD2. The V and J ends lost 7 bases and 5 bases, in that order; junction bases with no gene match: 5. This CDR3 spans 13 amino acids. Germline V gene data show CDR1 as SGHRS and CDR2 as YFSETQ. CDR3 DNA sequence: TGCGCCAGCGCGACTAGCGGGTTGGAGACCCAGTACTTC. Its translation: CASATSGLETQYF.

This sequence joins TRBV7-2 and TRBJ1-6; D call uncertain. The CDR3 has 16 residues. Germline V gene lookup returns CDR1 SGHTA and CDR2 FQGNSA. V shed 2 bases and J shed 7 bases, with 15 bases lying between them. CDR3 sequence: CASSLFRGRKNSPLHF. CDR3 bases: TGTGCCAGCAGCTTATTCCGCGGACGAAAGAATTCACCCCTCCACTTT.

The chain is built from TRBV3-1 and TRBJ2-7; D possibly corresponds to TRBD2 (6 bases). This CDR3 comprises 15 residues. V gave up 2 bases and J gave up 6 bases, with 17 bases separating them. Germline loops: CDR1 LGHDT, CDR2 YNNKEL (reference sequence). Here the CDR3 DNA reads TGTGCCAGCAGCCAAAACCCCAGGGAGGCTACCGAGCAGTACTTC. It codes for CASSQNPREATEQYF.

The V gene is TRBV3-1, the J gene TRBJ1-2, with 7 bases matching TRBD1. Germline-derived CDR1 and CDR2 are LGHDT and YNNKEL (reference sequence). Trimming took 2 bases from V and 5 from J; bases not matched to a gene: 11. The CDR3 sequence is 16 residues long. The CDR3, as DNA: TGTGCCAGCAGCCAACTCAGATTGGGGACAGCATATGGCTACACCTTC. This translates into CASSQLRLGTAYGYTF.

This chain connects TRBV20-1 to TRBJ2-1; 11 bases map to TRBD2. This CDR3 region has 15 residues. Germline V gene sequence: CDR1 DFQATT, CDR2 SNEGSKA (reference sequence). V trimming: 0 bases; J trimming: 7 bases; junction bases outside the gene matches: 5. CDR3 coding DNA: TGCAGTGCTAGAGATAGCGGGAGGGCCGTAAATGAGCAGTTCTTC. Encoded protein: CSARDSGRAVNEQFF.

The genes are TRBV20-1 and TRBJ1-1; 9 bases align to TRBD1. CDR3 length: 12 residues. Per germline, CDR1 DFQATT and CDR2 SNEGSKA (reference sequence). V was clipped by 2 bases and J by 6 bases; unmatched bases: 1. The CDR3 region is CSARWTGAEAFF. In DNA, the CDR3 is TGCAGTGCTAGATGGACAGGGGCTGAAGCTTTCTTT.

The chain is built from TRBV30 and TRBJ2-1; D is undetermined. The CDR3 is 11 residues long. Germline loops: CDR1 GTSNPN, CDR2 SVGIG (reference sequence). Trimming pared 0 bases from V and 8 bases from J, leaving 5 bases between. In nucleotides, the CDR3 is TGTGCCTGGAGTGTGTGGGATGAGCAGTTCTTC. Protein sequence: CAWSVWDEQFF.

V gene TRBV28 combines with J gene TRBJ2-7; 8 bases match TRBD1. This CDR3 has 15 amino acids. Germline values: CDR1 MDHEN, CDR2 SYDVKM. The V and J ends lost 4 bases and 0 bases, in that order; junction bases with no gene match: 5. As DNA, the CDR3 is TGTGCCAGCAGTTCGCCGGGACAGGCCTCCTACGAGCAGTACTTC. The encoded protein is CASSSPGQASYEQYF.

This clonotype has a single count. J is TRBJ2-7 and V is TRBV28; D is unclear. Trimming left V 7 bases short and J 8 bases short, with 12 bases between. The CDR3 contains 11 residues. The germline CDR1 and CDR2 sequences are MDHEN and SYDVKM. The CDR3 sequence is CASKSTGQQYF. The CDR3 DNA follows: TGTGCCAGCAAATCAACCGGGCAGCAGTACTTC.

The chain combines TRBV30 with TRBJ2-2; D may be TRBD1 or TRBD2 (5 bases each). CDR3 length: 14 amino acids. Between the trimmed V and J ends, which lost 2 bases and 4 bases, there was a span of 11 bases. The germline V gene encodes CDR1 GTSNPN and CDR2 SVGIG (reference sequence). CDR3 nucleotides: TGTGCCTGGAGTCCGGGACGGTTCACCGGGGAGCTGTTTTTT. Protein sequence: CAWSPGRFTGELFF.

This chain uses TRBV30 with TRBJ2-7, with D possibly TRBD1 on 6 matching bases. The CDR3 length is 15 residues. Trimming pared 3 bases from V and 5 bases from J, leaving 20 bases between. Germline CDR1 is GTSNPN and CDR2 is SVGIG (reference sequence). The CDR3 region has the DNA TGTGCCTGGAGGGAAACAGGGCAATTATCCCACGAGCAGTACTTC. Translation: CAWRETGQLSHEQYF.

The genes are TRBV5-1 and TRBJ1-1; D remains ambiguous. Germline V CDR1 and CDR2: SGHRS, YFSETQ. The CDR3 is made up of 15 amino acids. V was trimmed by 0 bases and J by 0 bases, leaving 9 bases between them. The chain's CDR3 is CASSLGERMNTEAFF. The CDR3 nucleotides read TGCGCCAGCAGCTTGGGGGAACGGATGAACACTGAAGCTTTCTTT.

The J gene is TRBJ2-7, the V gene TRBV9, with TRBD2 matching over 7 bases. There are 16 residues in the CDR3. The trim removed 4 bases at V and 0 bases at J, leaving 10 bases unmatched. Germline V gives CDR1 SGDLS, CDR2 YYNGEE. CDR3 in DNA: TGTGCCAGCAGCATAGCGGGCTCGGCGACCTCCTACGAGCAGTACTTC. It translates to CASSIAGSATSYEQYF.

The V call is TRBV20-1, the J call TRBJ1-4, with 7 positions matching TRBD1. V was clipped by 5 bases and J by 4 bases; unmatched bases: 7. The CDR3 length is 14 residues. Germline CDR1 reads DFQATT; CDR2 reads SNEGSKA (reference sequence). CDR3 in amino acids: CSALSDRDNEKLFF. Here the CDR3 DNA reads TGCAGTGCTTTATCAGACAGGGATAATGAAAAACTGTTTTTT.

V usage is TRBV20-1 and J usage is TRBJ2-7; 7 nucleotides align to TRBD2. The CDR3 runs to 15 residues. Per germline, CDR1 DFQATT and CDR2 SNEGSKA (reference sequence). V was pared by 0 bases and J by 0 bases, with 5 bases of the junction left unmatched. The CDR3 DNA reads as TGCAGTGCTAGAGATTCAAGCGGGGTCTCCTACGAGCAGTACTTC. It specifies CSARDSSGVSYEQYF.

The chain uses TRBV2 and TRBJ2-1, with 8 bases lining up with TRBD2. The CDR3 consists of 15 residues. Trimming removed 6 bases from V and 3 bases from J; junction bases left unmatched: 7. The germline V gene encodes CDR1 SNHLY and CDR2 FYNNEI. CDR3 nucleotides: TGTGCCAGCAGAAGCACTAGCGGAGTCTACAATGAGCAGTTCTTC. The encoded protein is CASRSTSGVYNEQFF.

The chain joins TRBV30 to TRBJ2-7; the D gene is possibly TRBD2 (7 bases). The CDR3 is 14 residues long. CDR1 is GTSNPN and CDR2 is SVGIG in the germline V gene (reference sequence). Trimming stripped 2 bases from V and 2 bases from J, with 13 bases between. The CDR3 protein is CAWSRGGLPYEQYF. DNA of the CDR3: TGTGCCTGGAGTAGGGGGGGGCTCCCCTACGAGCAGTACTTC.

The rearrangement uses TRBV2 and TRBJ1-5, with 9 bases fitting TRBD1. CDR3 length: 15 residues. Germline lookup yields CDR1 SNHLY and CDR2 FYNNEI. V dropped 6 bases and J dropped 4; count of bases not matched to a gene: 7. The CDR3 coding sequence is TGTGCCAGCAGCGGAGGGACAGGGCAAAATCAGCCCCAGCATTTT. Its translation: CASSGGTGQNQPQHF. Together with reference TRBV2 and TRBJ1-5, the CDR3 gives the full variable domain: EPEVTQTPSHQVTQMGQEVILRCVPISNHLYFYWYRQILGQKVEFLVSFYNNEISEKSEIFDDQFSVERPDGSNFTLKIRSTKLEDSAMYFCASSGGTGQNQPQHFGDGTRLSIL.

The chain combines TRBV18 with TRBJ2-7, with D possibly TRBD2 on 7 matching bases. The germline V gene encodes CDR1 KGHSH and CDR2 LQKENI. V lost 2 bases and J 5 bases, leaving 16 bases between the germline ends. This CDR3 contains 15 residues. The CDR3: CASSPDRPTSHEQYF. For the CDR3, the DNA is TGTGCCAGCTCACCAGACAGGCCGACTAGCCACGAGCAGTACTTC. The whole variable domain, filled in from reference TRBV18 and TRBJ2-7, reads NAGVMQNPRHLVRRRGQEARLRCSPMKGHSHVYWYRQLPEEGLKFMVYLQKENIIDESGMPKERFSAEFPKEGPSILRIQQVVRGDSAAYFCASSPDRPTSHEQYFGPGTRLTVT.

The V gene is TRBV4-2, the J gene TRBJ2-5, with TRBD2 identical over 8 bases. J gave up 2 bases and V 0 bases, and 2 bases lay outside the gene matches. Germline CDR1 LGHNA, CDR2 YNFKEQ. The CDR3 covers 15 residues. CDR3 amino acids: CASSQEERGQETQYF. The CDR3 bases are TGTGCCAGCAGCCAAGAGGAGCGGGGGCAAGAGACCCAGTACTTC.

The chain combines TRBV3-1 with TRBJ2-3, with D maybe TRBD2 (6 bases). Germline lookup yields CDR1 LGHDT and CDR2 YNNKEL (reference sequence). Between the trimmed V and J ends, which lost 3 bases and 3 bases, there was a span of 19 bases. This CDR3 is built from 17 residues. The CDR3 sequence is CASSQSRGGVRTDTQYF. CDR3 nucleotides: TGTGCCAGCAGCCAGAGCCGTGGCGGGGTGAGGACAGATACGCAGTATTTT.